Each of the 21 T cell receptor beta chains below was sequenced from the same sample in a study of T-cell reconstitution after alpha-beta-depleted transplantation in children. Library preparation (for TCRbeta) was performed with unique molecular identifiers. TCRdb re-derived calls from the PCR reads in MiXCR, one entry per CDR3 protein. The data show approximately 800,000 distinct CDR3 sequences, about 15% seen once. This material consisted of PBMCs, mostly from graft donor cells, taken 360 days after TCRalphabeta/CD19-depleted stem cell transplant. The receptors here all came from a male patient younger than 18 who had a stem cell transplant for acute lymphoblastic leukemia, so the T cells may come from the graft donor.

The chain carries TRBV5-1 and TRBJ2-3; D remains ambiguous. This CDR3 is 13 amino acids long. V was cut by 5 bases and J by 3 bases, with 10 bases left in between. The germline V gene encodes CDR1 SGHRS and CDR2 YFSETQ. For the CDR3, the DNA is TGCGCCAGCAGAGGAGTCCGGACAGATACGCAGTATTTT. Amino acids: CASRGVRTDTQYF.

This clonotype was recorded a few times. V usage is TRBV6-5 and J usage is TRBJ2-1; tentative D call: TRBD1 (5 bases). This CDR3 has 13 amino acids. CDR1 and CDR2 from the germline V gene are MNHEY and SVGAGI. Trimming removed 2 bases from V and 8 bases from J, with 10 bases in between. Here the CDR3 DNA reads TGTGCCAGCAGTTACGCCCCAGGGCATGAGCAGTTCTTC. This sequence encodes CASSYAPGHEQFF.

The V gene is TRBV20-1, the J gene TRBJ2-2; TRBD1 is a possible D gene (6 bases). This CDR3 region has 15 residues. CDR1 and CDR2 (germline): DFQATT, SNEGSKA (reference sequence). V lost 6 bases, J lost 1 base, and 15 bases lay in between. In DNA form, the CDR3 reads TGCAGTGCCAACAGGGATCTTCTGAACACCGGGGAGCTGTTTTTT. This sequence encodes CSANRDLLNTGELFF.

This clonotype was counted between two and nine times. The chain carries TRBV5-1 and TRBJ2-5; 7 nucleotides agree with TRBD1. With 4 bases clipped from V and 5 bases from J, the junction kept 8 bases outside the gene matches. Germline CDR1 reads SGHRS; CDR2 reads YFSETQ. The CDR3 covers 14 residues. The CDR3 loop is CASSRGQSTETQYF. CDR3 DNA: TGCGCCAGCAGCCGGGGACAGTCCACGGAGACCCAGTACTTC.

V usage is TRBV13 and J usage is TRBJ2-7; maybe TRBD2 (6 bases). The germline V gene has CDR1 PRHDT and CDR2 FYEKMQ (reference sequence). V was clipped by 1 base and J by 7 bases, with 17 bases between them. The CDR3 loop spans 15 amino acids. CDR3 region: CASSLVFGSTGEQYF. The CDR3 nucleotides read TGTGCCAGCAGCTTAGTATTCGGGAGCACGGGGGAGCAGTACTTC.

This clonotype was detected only a few times. V is TRBV29-1 and J is TRBJ2-7, with D possibly TRBD2 on 5 matching bases. This CDR3 is 12 amino acids long. Deletions cut 3 bases from V and 3 bases from J, with 9 bases between. Germline V gene data show CDR1 as SQVTM and CDR2 as ANQGSEA. CDR3 loop: CSVEDSYYEQYF. The CDR3 nucleotides read TGCAGCGTTGAGGACTCCTACTACGAGCAGTACTTC.

The gene calls are TRBV5-1 and TRBJ2-7; TRBD1 matches at 9 bases. The CDR3 covers 15 residues. In germline, CDR1 is SGHRS, CDR2 YFSETQ. With V trimmed by 0 bases and J by 5 bases, 6 bases remained unmatched. This chain's CDR3 is CASSLGGQGLDEQYF. CDR3 sequence (DNA): TGCGCCAGCAGCTTGGGGGGACAGGGTCTGGACGAGCAGTACTTC.

The chain carries TRBV9 and TRBJ2-3, with 7 bases aligning to TRBD1. Germline lookup yields CDR1 SGDLS and CDR2 YYNGEE. Germline trimming cut 5 bases from V and 2 bases from J; bases unmatched to any gene: 8. CDR3 length equals 15 residues. The CDR3 DNA sequence: TGTGCCAGCAGTCAAGGGGACAGTTCCACAGATACGCAGTATTTT. Translated, it gives CASSQGDSSTDTQYF.

The gene calls are TRBV2 and TRBJ1-1; TRBD1 matches 7 bases. The germline gives CDR1 SNHLY, CDR2 FYNNEI. The CDR3 runs 14 residues. J lost 3 bases, V lost 6 bases, and 7 bases had no gene match. The CDR3 is CASSQQGRDTEAFF. The DNA for the CDR3 is TGTGCCAGCAGCCAACAGGGGAGAGACACTGAAGCTTTCTTT.

This clonotype was recorded a few times. The chain recombines TRBV5-1 with TRBJ2-5; TRBD2 is a possible D gene (6 bases). The germline V gene encodes CDR1 SGHRS and CDR2 YFSETQ. Deletions cut 1 base from V and 5 bases from J, with 15 bases between. The CDR3 runs to 15 residues. The CDR3 nucleotides are TGCGCCAGCAGCTTGCCGGGGGTAGGCGCGGAGACCCAGTACTTC. Its translation: CASSLPGVGAETQYF.

This clonotype was detected only a few times. The V and J genes are TRBV5-1 and TRBJ2-7; D possibly corresponds to TRBD1 (7 bases). Germline V gene lookup returns CDR1 SGHRS and CDR2 YFSETQ. The CDR3 is 13 residues long. DNA for the CDR3: TGCGGCGGGGAGTGGCCAGGGGGGTACGAGCAGTACTTC. Translated: CGGEWPGGYEQYF. The full variable domain, rest sourced from reference TRBV5-1 and TRBJ2-7, is KAGVTQTPRYLIKTRGQQVTLSCSPISGHRSVSWYQQTPGQGLQFLFEYFSETQRNKGNFPGRFSGRQFSNSRSEMNVSTLELGDSALYLCGGEWPGGYEQYFGPGTRLTVT.

The genes are TRBV10-3 and TRBJ2-7; 11 bases align to TRBD2. From germline, CDR1 is ENHRY and CDR2 SYGVKD. The CDR3 sequence is 14 residues long. The J segment lost 2 bases and the V segment lost 10 bases, leaving 7 bases of the junction unmatched. The CDR3 coding sequence is TGTGCCAACTCCGGGACTAGCGGAACCTACGAGCAGTACTTC. Translating it yields CANSGTSGTYEQYF.

The genes are TRBV7-8 and TRBJ1-5; no clear D. Germline lookup yields CDR1 SGHVS and CDR2 FQNEAQ. With 2 bases removed from V and 3 bases from J, the gap between germline ends came to 17 bases. This CDR3 contains 17 residues. CDR3 amino acids: CASSLKIWGRNNQPQHF. CDR3 sequence (DNA): TGTGCCAGCAGCTTAAAGATCTGGGGTCGGAACAATCAGCCCCAGCATTTT.

The chain is built from TRBV5-4 and TRBJ2-1, with 14 bases fitting TRBD2. In germline, CDR1 is SGHNT, CDR2 YYREEE (reference sequence). Trimming at V came to 0 bases and at J to 8 bases, leaving 13 bases not matched to a gene. The CDR3 loop spans 19 amino acids. Here the CDR3 reads CASSLAERLAGGPQHEQFF. The CDR3 DNA follows: TGTGCCAGCAGCTTGGCCGAGCGACTAGCGGGAGGGCCTCAACATGAGCAGTTCTTC.

J is TRBJ2-5 and V is TRBV7-3; 8 bases are a match to TRBD1. The CDR3 is 14 residues long. Germline-derived CDR1 and CDR2 are SGHTA and FQGTGA. After removal of 5 bases from V and 3 bases from J, the junction contained 5 bases not matched to a gene. CDR3 protein: CASSNPGQEETQYF. The DNA for the CDR3 is TGTGCCAGCAGCAACCCGGGACAGGAAGAGACCCAGTACTTC. Together with reference TRBV7-3 and TRBJ2-5, the CDR3 gives the full variable domain: GAGVSQTPSNKVTEKGKYVELRCDPISGHTALYWYRQSLGQGPEFLIYFQGTGAADDSGLPNDRFFAVRPEGSVSTLKIQRTERGDSAVYLCASSNPGQEETQYFGPGTRLLVL.

The gene calls are TRBV5-1 and TRBJ2-1, with 12 nucleotides matching TRBD2. The length of the CDR3 is 15 residues. Trimming cost V 7 bases and J 3 bases; bases outside gene matches: 5. Germline assignment: CDR1 SGHRS and CDR2 YFSETQ. In nucleotides, the CDR3 is TGCGCCAGCCTCAGGACTAGCGGGAACTACAATGAGCAGTTCTTC. Translated, it gives CASLRTSGNYNEQFF. The variable domain in full, completed from reference TRBV5-1 and TRBJ2-1, reads KAGVTQTPRYLIKTRGQQVTLSCSPISGHRSVSWYQQTPGQGLQFLFEYFSETQRNKGNFPGRFSGRQFSNSRSEMNVSTLELGDSALYLCASLRTSGNYNEQFFGPGTRLTVL.

The chain couples TRBV27 to TRBJ1-2; D remains unclear. Between the trimmed V and J ends, which lost 6 bases and 7 bases, there was a span of 18 bases. CDR1 is MNHEY, CDR2 SMNVEV, per germline (reference sequence). The CDR3 extends over 14 amino acids. The DNA of the CDR3 is TGTGCCAGCAGACTTATTTTGGGTCTGGGTGGCTACACCTTC. It is translated as CASRLILGLGGYTF.

V is TRBV12-3 or TRBV12-4 and J is TRBJ2-5, with 10 nucleotides matching TRBD2. V trimming: 6 bases; J trimming: 7 bases; junction bases outside the gene matches: 14. The CDR3 extends over 16 amino acids. The CDR3 sequence is CASSLVASGSRGTQYF. CDR3 nucleotides: TGTGCCAGCAGCCTAGTGGCTAGCGGGAGCAGGGGGACCCAGTACTTC.

The J gene is TRBJ2-5, the V gene TRBV10-3; D is perhaps TRBD2 (5 bases). This CDR3 spans 14 amino acids. In germline, CDR1 is ENHRY, CDR2 SYGVKD. Trimming stripped 6 bases from V and 4 bases from J, with 15 bases between. The CDR3 spells CAIRGNYAGETQYF. In DNA, the CDR3 is TGTGCCATCAGAGGCAACTACGCGGGAGAGACCCAGTACTTC.

This chain links TRBV27 with TRBJ2-7; a possible D gene is TRBD2 (6 bases). The CDR3 length is 13 residues. CDR1 and CDR2 from the germline V gene are MNHEY and SMNVEV (reference sequence). V gave up 5 bases and J gave up 5 bases, with 13 bases separating them. CDR3 sequence reads: CASSVSSAHEQYF. Here the CDR3 DNA reads TGTGCCAGCAGTGTTTCTAGCGCCCACGAGCAGTACTTC.

This clonotype has more than one count but fewer than ten. V usage is TRBV12-3 or TRBV12-4 and J usage is TRBJ2-7; TRBD2 matches 9 bases. The CDR3 runs 15 residues. J gave up 5 bases and V 3 bases, and 8 bases lay outside the gene matches. The CDR3 sequence: CASSFGVSGSNEQYF. The CDR3 nucleotides are TGTGCCAGCAGTTTCGGGGTTAGCGGGAGTAACGAGCAGTACTTC.